These T cell receptor beta chains were read from a single sample in a study of blood T cell repertoires in COVID-19. TCRdb's table, derived via immunoSEQ multiplex PCR, lists solely in-frame clones and lacks some. The table records under 300,000 clones, 88% of them present only once. The sequencing sample was made of peripheral blood. The receptors come from a woman in her forties who had recovered from COVID-19. The CDR3 runs from the conserved cysteine through the conserved F or W. D genes are given only for firm matches. Size is stated for part of the rows, as once, few or many counts, or as a class when the clone is expanded.

CDR3aa	CDR3nt	abundance	v_gene	j_gene	d_gene	len
CASSNGILYGYTF	TGTGCCAGCAGTAACGGGATCCTCTATGGCTACACCTTC	-	TRBV6-2/TRBV6-3	TRBJ1-2	-	13
CATSRTVLGSGTSKYNEQFF	TGTGCCACCAGCAGAACCGTCCTAGGCTCCGGGACTAGCAAATACAATGAGCAGTTCTTC	-	TRBV15	TRBJ2-1	TRBD2	20
CASGYRGSQPQHF	TGTGCCAGCGGGTACAGGGGGAGTCAGCCCCAGCATTTT	-	TRBV27	TRBJ1-5	TRBD1	13
CASKQGTLFSSYEQYF	TGCGCCAGTAAACAGGGGACGCTTTTCAGCTCCTACGAGCAGTACTTC	-	TRBV10-1	TRBJ2-7	TRBD1	16
CASSQAPSGGTGELFF	TGCGCCAGCAGCCAAGCTCCTAGCGGGGGCACCGGGGAGCTGTTTTTT	-	TRBV4-1	TRBJ2-2	TRBD2	16
CASSAAGQMNTGELFF	TGTGCCAGCAGCGCCGCGGGACAGATGAACACCGGGGAGCTGTTTTTT	-	TRBV9	TRBJ2-2	-	16
CASSLPGGDNLAVSNQPQHF	TGTGCCAGCAGTTTACCAGGGGGCGATAACTTAGCCGTTAGCAATCAGCCCCAGCATTTT	-	TRBV27	TRBJ1-5	TRBD1	20
CASSPGFTGNYEQYF	TGTGCCAGCAGCCCCGGATTCACGGGAAACTACGAGCAGTACTTC	-	TRBV3-1/TRBV3-2	TRBJ2-7	-	15
CASSLRQGDTYGYTF	TGTGCCAGCAGTTTACGACAGGGAGATACCTATGGCTACACCTTC	-	TRBV27	TRBJ1-2	TRBD1	15
CASSPRGGGVYNEQFF	TGTGCCAGCAGTCCACGGGGCGGGGGAGTTTACAATGAGCAGTTCTTC	-	TRBV2	TRBJ2-1	TRBD2	16
CASSPGGEYYEQYF	TGTGCCAGCAGCCCTGGTGGAGAGTACTACGAGCAGTACTTC	-	TRBV28	TRBJ2-7	-	14
CASSPGGAGRNSPLHF	TGTGCCAGCAGCCCGGGCGGGGCGGGCAGAAATTCACCCCTCCACTTT	-	TRBV3-1/TRBV3-2	TRBJ1-6	-	16
CASSSRLFPQARETQYF	TGTGCCAGCAGCTCCCGGTTATTCCCCCAAGCCAGGGAGACCCAGTACTTC	-	TRBV5-6	TRBJ2-5	-	17
CASSLGQGYPPYEQYF	TGCGCCAGCAGCTTGGGGCAGGGCTACCCTCCCTACGAGCAGTACTTC	few	TRBV5-1	TRBJ2-7	-	16
CASSIQGTHEQYF	TGTGCCAGTAGTATACAGGGGACCCACGAGCAGTACTTC	once	TRBV19	TRBJ2-7	-	13
CASSVEGREVNEQFF	TGTGCCAGCAGCGTAGAAGGGCGGGAGGTCAATGAGCAGTTCTTC	-	TRBV9	TRBJ2-1	TRBD2	15
CASSPNPTGTLGDTQYF	TGTGCCAGCAGTCCCAACCCAACTGGGACATTGGGAGATACGCAGTATTTT	few	TRBV3-1/TRBV3-2	TRBJ2-3	-	17
CASSKGQRNTEAFF	TGTGCCAGCAGCAAGGGACAGAGGAACACTGAAGCTTTCTTT	-	TRBV13	TRBJ1-1	TRBD1	14
CASSLLEEMRYNYGYTF	TGTGCCAGCAGCCTATTAGAGGAGATGCGTTATAACTATGGCTACACCTTC	once	TRBV4-2	TRBJ1-2	-	17
CASSSSRDRGKLNEQFF	TGTGCCAGCAGCTCATCGCGAGACAGGGGGAAACTCAATGAGCAGTTCTTC	-	TRBV5-4	TRBJ2-1	TRBD1	17
CASSKGSSGGPQYNEQFF	TGTGCCAGTAGTAAGGGAAGTAGCGGGGGCCCACAATACAATGAGCAGTTCTTC	-	TRBV19	TRBJ2-1	TRBD2	18
CASSRTGTGGKLFF	TGTGCCAGCAGTAGGACAGGAACCGGGGGAAAACTGTTTTTT	-	TRBV27	TRBJ1-4	TRBD1	14
CASSVSAGGHNEQFF	TGTGCCAGCAGCGTATCGGCAGGGGGGCACAATGAGCAGTTCTTC	-	TRBV9	TRBJ2-1	-	15
CASSNGRSGGRYNEQFF	TGTGCCAGCAGCAATGGGCGTAGCGGAGGGCGCTACAATGAGCAGTTCTTC	-	TRBV7-8	TRBJ2-1	-	17
CASSLEGGPTDTQYF	TGTGCCAGCAGCTTAGAGGGAGGGCCAACAGATACGCAGTATTTT	-	TRBV7-2	TRBJ2-3	TRBD2	15
CSAYWTENTGELFF	TGCAGCGCCTACTGGACAGAGAACACCGGGGAGCTGTTTTTT	-	TRBV29-1	TRBJ2-2	-	14
CASSSAVGQTPLHF	TGTGCCAGCAGCTCCGCAGTTGGACAGACTCCCCTCCACTTT	-	TRBV7-8	TRBJ1-6	-	14
CASSPDRGFNEKLFF	TGTGCCAGCAGCCCCGACAGGGGGTTTAATGAAAAACTGTTTTTT	-	TRBV2	TRBJ1-4	TRBD1	15
CAWDSGGYEQYF	TGTGCCTGGGATAGCGGGGGCTACGAGCAGTACTTC	once	TRBV30	TRBJ2-7	TRBD2	12
CATDPGTRASPLHF	TGTGCCACGGATCCCGGGACTCGGGCATCACCCCTCCACTTT	few	TRBV24-1	TRBJ1-6	-	14
CASSPTGLDHGTQYF	TGTGCCAGCAGCCCAACCGGACTAGACCACGGGACCCAGTACTTC	-	TRBV11-2	TRBJ2-5	TRBD2	15
CASSLSGGVDEQFF	TGTGCCAGCAGCCTCAGCGGGGGGGTTGATGAGCAGTTCTTC	-	TRBV27	TRBJ2-1	TRBD2	14
CASSRTDTQYF	TGTGCCAGCAGCCGGACAGATACGCAGTATTTT	-	TRBV2	TRBJ2-3	-	11
CASSLGLADYEQYF	TGTGCCAGCAGCCTGGGACTAGCGGATTACGAGCAGTACTTC	-	TRBV5-6	TRBJ2-7	TRBD2	14
CASRATEANTGELFF	TGTGCCAGCAGGGCGACCGAGGCTAACACCGGGGAGCTGTTTTTT	-	TRBV2	TRBJ2-2	-	15
CASSPGHNLWETQYF	TGTGCCAGCTCACCGGGGCATAACCTCTGGGAGACCCAGTACTTC	-	TRBV18	TRBJ2-5	-	15
CASSLLQGAGYTF	TGTGCCAGCAGTTTATTGCAGGGGGCGGGCTACACCTTC	-	TRBV27	TRBJ1-2	TRBD1	13
CASSEVWGPYEQYF	TGTGCCAGCAGTGAGGTCTGGGGCCCGTACGAGCAGTACTTC	once	TRBV6-1	TRBJ2-7	-	14
CASSPQGQGSYNEQFF	TGCGCCAGCAGCCCACAGGGACAGGGATCCTACAATGAGCAGTTCTTC	-	TRBV4-3	TRBJ2-1	TRBD1	16
CASSALPGGTGTYEQYF	TGCGCCAGCAGCGCCCTCCCGGGGGGGACAGGGACCTACGAGCAGTACTTC	-	TRBV5-1	TRBJ2-7	-	17
CAVGQGLYEQYF	TGTGCCGTGGGACAGGGCCTCTACGAGCAGTACTTC	-	TRBV10-3	TRBJ2-7	TRBD1	12
CASSLTSGGNTGELFF	TGTGCCAGCAGCTTGACTAGCGGGGGGAACACCGGGGAGCTGTTTTTT	-	TRBV7-9	TRBJ2-2	TRBD2	16
CASSPGLAGGFTQYF	TGTGCCAGCTCACCAGGACTAGCGGGGGGCTTTACGCAGTATTTT	-	TRBV18	TRBJ2-3	TRBD2	15
CASSASGGAVGTQYF	TGTGCCAGCAGCGCTAGCGGGGGGGCCGTGGGGACCCAGTACTTC	-	TRBV7-9	TRBJ2-5	TRBD2	15
CASSFGIAGGVSDTQYF	TGTGCCAGCAGTTTCGGTATAGCGGGAGGAGTTTCGGATACGCAGTATTTT	-	TRBV28	TRBJ2-3	TRBD2	17
CATSDGTGDYGYTF	TGTGCCACCAGTGATGGGACAGGGGACTATGGCTACACCTTC	-	TRBV24-1	TRBJ1-2	TRBD1	14
CASSESRGEGNGYTF	TGTGCCAGCAGTGAATCACGGGGGGAGGGCAATGGCTACACCTTC	-	TRBV25-1	TRBJ1-2	-	15